Each of the 10 T cell receptor beta chains below was sequenced from the same sample in a study of blood T cells in healthy people across ages (dated by TCRdb to about 2015). Library generation was performed with 5' RACE. TCRdb lists the instrument as Illumina HiSeq 2500. The second PCR ran for roughly 6 to 11 cycles and used a J-beta primer mix along with a sample-barcoded 5' primer. Using fastp at Q25 and MiXCR, TCRdb reprocessed the public reads and kept productive beta chains. Rows matching on CDR3 protein sequence are summarized as one entry with the most common DNA and genes. Recorded for this sample are approximately 800,000 distinct CDR3 sequences; 36% of them occurred a single time. The top ten hold over 10% of the sample. The specimen was blood. These TCRs come from a young man in good health.

The rearrangement links TRBV24-1 to TRBJ1-1, with D perhaps matching TRBD1 (6 bases). This CDR3 spans 13 amino acids. Trimming stripped 0 bases from V and 10 bases from J, with 11 bases between. The germline V gene has CDR1 KGHDR and CDR2 SFDVKD. The DNA of the CDR3 is TGTGCCACCAGTGATTTGTTGTCAGGGGTAGCTTTCTTT. This translates into CATSDLLSGVAFF.

This clonotype was counted many times. The chain combines TRBV5-1 with TRBJ2-3; D ambiguous. V lost 1 base and J lost 0, with 12 bases in between. Germline CDR1 reads SGHRS; CDR2 reads YFSETQ. This CDR3 spans 16 amino acids. CDR3 sequence reads: CASSLRGRLSTDTQYF. The CDR3 DNA reads as TGCGCCAGCAGCTTGCGTGGCCGATTAAGCACAGATACGCAGTATTTT.

With respect to this clonotype: This may be a read error, as it is one base from a much larger clone. The chain is built from TRBV7-9 and TRBJ2-7; 11 bases align to TRBD2. The CDR3 extends over 16 amino acids. V trimming: 6 bases; J trimming: 7 bases; junction bases outside the gene matches: 14. In germline, CDR1 is SEHNR, CDR2 FQNEAQ (reference sequence). The CDR3 nucleotides read TGTGCCAGCAGACAAAACGGGACTAGCGGATACAATGAGCAGTACTTC. Protein: CASRQNGTSGYNEQYF.

This chain links TRBV20-1 with TRBJ2-1, with 14 bases aligning to TRBD2. Germline V lookup: CDR1 DFQATT, CDR2 SNEGSKA (reference sequence). The length of the CDR3 is 15 residues. V dropped 5 bases and J dropped 8; count of bases not matched to a gene: 8. CDR3 sequence (DNA): TGCAGTGCTTCCCGACTAGCGGGGGGGCTGGATGAGCAGTTCTTC. Protein sequence: CSASRLAGGLDEQFF.

The genes are TRBV20-1 and TRBJ2-3, with 9 bases lining up with TRBD1. V was pared by 6 bases and J by 4 bases, with 11 bases of the junction left unmatched. Germline CDR1 is DFQATT and CDR2 is SNEGSKA (reference sequence). This CDR3 contains 15 residues. This chain's CDR3 is CSAEPGQGVADTQYF. The CDR3 DNA reads as TGCAGTGCGGAGCCGGGACAGGGCGTCGCAGATACGCAGTATTTT.

This clonotype was found a few times. The chain has TRBV7-8 and TRBJ2-3; 8 bases are a match to TRBD1. This CDR3 comprises 16 residues. The V gene end was trimmed by 5 bases and the J gene end by 3 bases; junction bases not matched to a gene: 10. The germline CDR1 and CDR2 sequences are SGHVS and FQNEAQ. CDR3 in amino acids: CASSLDRGLMTDTQYF. DNA of the CDR3: TGTGCCAGCAGCCTAGACAGGGGATTAATGACAGATACGCAGTATTTT.

The CDR3 region has the DNA TGCGCCAGCAGCCAAGTGTCGATCGGGCAGCCCCAGCATTTT. Translating it yields CASSQVSIGQPQHF. This chain connects TRBV4-1 to TRBJ1-5; D ambiguous. The CDR3 is made up of 14 amino acids. V gave up 1 base and J gave up 7 bases, with 11 bases separating them. Germline CDR1 MGHRA, CDR2 YSYEKL.

The gene calls are TRBV2 and TRBJ1-1; the D is unclear. The ends were cut back, 1 base at V and 1 base at J, with 10 bases in the middle. This CDR3 has 15 residues. Per the germline V gene, CDR1 is SNHLY and CDR2 is FYNNEI. DNA for the CDR3: TGTGCCAGCAGTGAAGATGGGCTGCCGAACACTGAAGCTTTCTTT. Its translation: CASSEDGLPNTEAFF.

A few counts support this clonotype. This sequence joins TRBV4-2 and TRBJ1-1; TRBD1 matches at 7 bases. The V gene end was trimmed by 0 bases and the J gene end by 5 bases; junction bases not matched to a gene: 3. The CDR3 is made up of 14 amino acids. CDR1 LGHNA and CDR2 YNFKEQ come from the germline V gene. The CDR3 DNA reads as TGTGCCAGCAGCCAAGAGATCAGGGGGACTGAAGCTTTCTTT. This encodes CASSQEIRGTEAFF.

Ten or more counts support this clonotype. This rearrangement joins TRBV7-2 to TRBJ1-5; D perhaps matches TRBD1 (6 bases). The CDR3 is made up of 14 amino acids. Trimming shortened V by 7 bases and J by 6 bases, and 16 bases separated the two germline ends. CDR1 and CDR2 from the germline V gene are SGHTA and FQGNSA. The DNA of the CDR3 is TGTGCCAGCAATCCTACAGGGCTAGGTCAGCCCCAGCATTTT. This codes for CASNPTGLGQPQHF.